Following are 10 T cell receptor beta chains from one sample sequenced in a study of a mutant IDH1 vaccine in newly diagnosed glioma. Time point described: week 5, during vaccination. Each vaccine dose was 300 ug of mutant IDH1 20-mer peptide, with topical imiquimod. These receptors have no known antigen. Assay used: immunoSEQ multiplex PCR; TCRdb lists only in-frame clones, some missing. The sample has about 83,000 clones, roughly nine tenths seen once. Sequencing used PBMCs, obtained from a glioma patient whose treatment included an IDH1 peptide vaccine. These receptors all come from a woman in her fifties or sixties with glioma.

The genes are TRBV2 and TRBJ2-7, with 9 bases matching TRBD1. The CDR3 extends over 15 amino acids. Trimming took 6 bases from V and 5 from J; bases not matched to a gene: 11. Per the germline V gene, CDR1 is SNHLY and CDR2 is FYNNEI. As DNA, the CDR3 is TGTGCCAGCAGCAGCGACCCGGGACAGGGACACGAGCAGTACTTC. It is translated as CASSSDPGQGHEQYF.

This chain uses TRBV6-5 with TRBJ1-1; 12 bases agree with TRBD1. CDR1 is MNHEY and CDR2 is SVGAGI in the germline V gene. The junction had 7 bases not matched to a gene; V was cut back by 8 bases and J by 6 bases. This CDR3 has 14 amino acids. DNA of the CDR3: TGTGCCAGCCACGGGGACAGGGGGCTTGCTGAAGCTTTCTTT. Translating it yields CASHGDRGLAEAFF.

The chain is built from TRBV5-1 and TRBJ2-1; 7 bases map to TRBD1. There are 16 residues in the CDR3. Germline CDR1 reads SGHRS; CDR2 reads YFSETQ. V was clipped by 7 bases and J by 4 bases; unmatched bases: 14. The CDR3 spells CASGEPGQRFYNEQFF. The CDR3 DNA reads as TGCGCCAGCGGCGAACCGGGACAGAGATTTTACAATGAGCAGTTCTTC.

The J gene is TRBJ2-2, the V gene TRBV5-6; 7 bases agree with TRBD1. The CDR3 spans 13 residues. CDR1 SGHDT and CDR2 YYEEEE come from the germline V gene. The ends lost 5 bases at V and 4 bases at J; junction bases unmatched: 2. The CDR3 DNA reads TGTGCCAGCAGGGGACAGTTCACCGGGGAGCTGTTTTTT. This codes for CASRGQFTGELFF.

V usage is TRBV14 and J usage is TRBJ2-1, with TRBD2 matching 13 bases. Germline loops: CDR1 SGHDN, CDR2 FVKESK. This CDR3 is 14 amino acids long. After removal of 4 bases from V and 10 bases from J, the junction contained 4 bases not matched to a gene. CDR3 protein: CASSPGLAGLEQFF. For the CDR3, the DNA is TGTGCCAGCAGCCCGGGACTAGCGGGATTAGAGCAGTTCTTC.

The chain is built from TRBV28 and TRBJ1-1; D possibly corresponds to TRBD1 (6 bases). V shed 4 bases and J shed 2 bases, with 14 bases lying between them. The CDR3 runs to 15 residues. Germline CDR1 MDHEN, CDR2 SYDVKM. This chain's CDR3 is CASSWPQGINTEAFF. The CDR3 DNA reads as TGTGCCAGCAGTTGGCCCCAGGGGATTAACACTGAAGCTTTCTTT.

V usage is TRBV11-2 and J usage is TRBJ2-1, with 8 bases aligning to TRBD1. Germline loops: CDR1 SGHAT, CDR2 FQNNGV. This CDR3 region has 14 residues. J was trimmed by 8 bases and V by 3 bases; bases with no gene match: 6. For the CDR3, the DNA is TGTGCCAGCAGCTTTCCAGGGGGCACGTATGAGCAGTTCTTC. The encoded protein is CASSFPGGTYEQFF.

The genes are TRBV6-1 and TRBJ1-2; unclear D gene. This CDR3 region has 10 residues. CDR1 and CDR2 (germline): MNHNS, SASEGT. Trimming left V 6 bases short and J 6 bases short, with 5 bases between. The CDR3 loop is CASRENGYTF. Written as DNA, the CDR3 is TGTGCCAGCAGAGAGAATGGCTACACCTTC.

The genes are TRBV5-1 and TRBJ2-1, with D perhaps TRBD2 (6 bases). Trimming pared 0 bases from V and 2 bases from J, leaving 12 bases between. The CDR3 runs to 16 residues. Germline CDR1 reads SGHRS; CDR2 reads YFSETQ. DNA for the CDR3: TGCGCCAGCAGCTTGGCATTGGCTAGCGCCTACAATGAGCAGTTCTTC. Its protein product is CASSLALASAYNEQFF. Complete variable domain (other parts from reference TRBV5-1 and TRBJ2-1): KAGVTQTPRYLIKTRGQQVTLSCSPISGHRSVSWYQQTPGQGLQFLFEYFSETQRNKGNFPGRFSGRQFSNSRSEMNVSTLELGDSALYLCASSLALASAYNEQFFGPGTRLTVL.

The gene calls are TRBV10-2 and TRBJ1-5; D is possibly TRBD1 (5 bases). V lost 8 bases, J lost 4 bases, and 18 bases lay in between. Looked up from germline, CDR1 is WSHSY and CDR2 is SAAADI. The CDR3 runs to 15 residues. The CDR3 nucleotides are TGCGCCAGCTCTACAGGCCTCGATGGGAATCAGCCCCAGCATTTT. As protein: CASSTGLDGNQPQHF.